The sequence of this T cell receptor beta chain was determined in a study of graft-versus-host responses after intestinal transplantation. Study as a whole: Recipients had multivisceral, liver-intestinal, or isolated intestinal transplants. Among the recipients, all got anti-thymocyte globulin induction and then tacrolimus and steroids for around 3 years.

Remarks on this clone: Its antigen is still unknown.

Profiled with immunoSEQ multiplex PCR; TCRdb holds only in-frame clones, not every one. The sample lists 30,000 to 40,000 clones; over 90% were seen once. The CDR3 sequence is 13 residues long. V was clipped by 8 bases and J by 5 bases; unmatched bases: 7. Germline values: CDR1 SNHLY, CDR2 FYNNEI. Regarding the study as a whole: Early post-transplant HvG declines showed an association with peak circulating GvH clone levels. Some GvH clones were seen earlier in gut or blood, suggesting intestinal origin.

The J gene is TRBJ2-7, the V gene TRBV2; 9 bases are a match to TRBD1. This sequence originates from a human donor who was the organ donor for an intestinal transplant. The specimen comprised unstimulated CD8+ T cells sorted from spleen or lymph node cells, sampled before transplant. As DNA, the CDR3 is TGTGCCAGCCAGGACAGGGGTGTAAACGAGCAGTACTTC. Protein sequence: CASQDRGVNEQYF.